This record concerns one TCR beta chain sequence. What it binds is not known. This CDR3 is built from 14 residues. From germline, CDR1 is DFQATT and CDR2 SNEGSKA (reference sequence). V shed 0 bases and J shed 5 bases, with 13 bases lying between them. This sample was taken from a study of identical twins. Each CDR3 protein is one row after TCRdb ran MiXCR on the 5' RACE reads. The sample lists 240,000 or so distinct CDR3 sequences, more than 9% seen once, with over 8% in the top ten. Everyone who donated was a healthy Caucasian. Study-level points and caveats: Excess sharing by twins proved weaker in beta out-of-frame sequences. Abundant cord blood beta clonotypes carried fewer insertions; memory repertoires showed none. Zero-insertion analyses were open to partial confounding by invariant MAIT and iNKT cells.

Sequencing used memory T cells sorted from blood. The rearrangement links TRBV20-1 to TRBJ2-5; D not certain. This clonotype originated in a man aged 50 or older in good health. CDR3 amino acids: CSAREDVVSETQYF. CDR3 nucleotide sequence: TGCAGTGCTAGAGAAGATGTCGTCTCGGAGACCCAGTACTTC.